In its sample, the clone carrying this TCR beta chain was seen once. Its antigen remains unidentified. The PCR employed 60 Vbeta primers together with 13 Jbeta primers. The table came from immunoSEQ multiplex PCR; TCRdb's copy has only in-frame clones and leaves some out. Here the sample spans over 150,000 clones, around 78% being singletons. This sample was included in a study of cytomegalovirus exposure and HLA in healthy donors. Study-level points and caveats: It has been reported that TCR beta sequences accurately predicted the HLA-A and HLA-B alleles of most subjects.

This receptor was identified in a woman aged 45-60 years in good health and CMV-seropositive. The source material was PBMCs.

CDR3 protein: CTSSQATGPTGGLREQYF. The DNA for the CDR3 is TGCACCAGCAGCCAAGCCACGGGCCCGACAGGGGGTTTGAGAGAGCAGTACTTC. The V and J genes are TRBV1 and TRBJ2-7; TRBD1 was called by the table and not checked on the DNA. TRBV1 is flagged as a pseudogene. The CDR3 runs to 18 residues.